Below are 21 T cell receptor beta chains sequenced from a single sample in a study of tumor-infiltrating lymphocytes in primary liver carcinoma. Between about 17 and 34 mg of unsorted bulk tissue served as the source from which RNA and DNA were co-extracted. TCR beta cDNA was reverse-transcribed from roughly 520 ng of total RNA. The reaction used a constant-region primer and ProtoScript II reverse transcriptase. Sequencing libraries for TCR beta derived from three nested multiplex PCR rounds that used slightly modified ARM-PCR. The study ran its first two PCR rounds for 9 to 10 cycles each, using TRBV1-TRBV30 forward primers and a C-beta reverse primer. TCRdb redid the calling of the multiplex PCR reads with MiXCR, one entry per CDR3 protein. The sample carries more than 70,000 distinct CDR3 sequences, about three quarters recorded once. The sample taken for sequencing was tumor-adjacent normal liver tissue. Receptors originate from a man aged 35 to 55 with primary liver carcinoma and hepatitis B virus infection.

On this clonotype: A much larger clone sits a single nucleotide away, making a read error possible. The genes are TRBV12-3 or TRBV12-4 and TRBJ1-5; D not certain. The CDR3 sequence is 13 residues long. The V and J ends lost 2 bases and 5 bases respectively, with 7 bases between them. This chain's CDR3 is CASSLTQDQPQHF. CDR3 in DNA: TGTGCCAGCAGTTTAACTCAGGATCAGCCCCAGCATTTT.

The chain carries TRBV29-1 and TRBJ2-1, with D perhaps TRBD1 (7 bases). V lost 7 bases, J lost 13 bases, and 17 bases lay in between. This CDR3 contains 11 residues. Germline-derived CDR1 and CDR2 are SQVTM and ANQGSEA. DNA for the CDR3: TGCAGCGCCCGCCCAGGGGGGAATCAGTTCTTC. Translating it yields CSARPGGNQFF.

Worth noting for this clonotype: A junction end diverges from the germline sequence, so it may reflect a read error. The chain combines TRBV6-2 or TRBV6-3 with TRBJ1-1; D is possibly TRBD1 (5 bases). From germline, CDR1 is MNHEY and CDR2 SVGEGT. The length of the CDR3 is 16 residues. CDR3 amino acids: CASSYVTESLNTEAFF. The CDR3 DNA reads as TGTGCCAGCAGTTACGTGACAGAAAGCCTGAACACTGAAGCTTTCTTC.

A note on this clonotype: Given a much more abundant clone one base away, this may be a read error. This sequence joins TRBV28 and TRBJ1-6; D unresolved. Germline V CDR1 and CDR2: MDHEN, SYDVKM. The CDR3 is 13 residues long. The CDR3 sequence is CTSSLGRYSPLHF. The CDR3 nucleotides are TGTACCAGCAGTTTGGGCAGATATTCACCCCTCCACTTT.

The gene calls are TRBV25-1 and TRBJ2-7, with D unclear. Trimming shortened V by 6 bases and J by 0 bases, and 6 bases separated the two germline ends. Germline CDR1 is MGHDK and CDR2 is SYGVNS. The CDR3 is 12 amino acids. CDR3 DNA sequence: TGTGCCAGCAGAGATAGCTCCTACGAGCAGTACTTC. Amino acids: CASRDSSYEQYF.

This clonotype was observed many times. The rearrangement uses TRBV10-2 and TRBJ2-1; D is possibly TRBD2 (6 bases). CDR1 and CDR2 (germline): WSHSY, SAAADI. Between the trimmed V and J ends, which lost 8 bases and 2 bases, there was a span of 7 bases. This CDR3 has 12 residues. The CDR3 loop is CASSGAYNEQFF. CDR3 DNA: TGCGCCAGCTCGGGGGCCTACAATGAGCAGTTCTTC.

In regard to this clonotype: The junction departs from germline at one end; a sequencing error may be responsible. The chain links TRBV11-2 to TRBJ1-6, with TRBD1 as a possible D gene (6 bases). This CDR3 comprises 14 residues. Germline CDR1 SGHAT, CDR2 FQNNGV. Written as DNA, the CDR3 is TGTACCAGCAGCTTAGGGGGGTGGAATTCACCCATCCACTTT. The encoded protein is CTSSLGGWNSPIHF. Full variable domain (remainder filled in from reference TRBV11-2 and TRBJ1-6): EAGVAQSPRYKIIEKRQSVAFWCNPISGHATLYWYQQILGQGPKLLIQFQNNGVVDDSQLPKDRFSAERLKGVDSTLKIQPAKLEDSAVYLCTSSLGGWNSPIHFGNGTRLTVT.

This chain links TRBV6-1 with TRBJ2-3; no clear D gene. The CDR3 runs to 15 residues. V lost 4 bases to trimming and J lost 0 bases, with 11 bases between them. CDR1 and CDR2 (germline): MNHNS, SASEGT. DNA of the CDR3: TGTGCCAGCAGTGGATGGGCCATTAGCACAGATACGCAGTATTTT. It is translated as CASSGWAISTDTQYF.

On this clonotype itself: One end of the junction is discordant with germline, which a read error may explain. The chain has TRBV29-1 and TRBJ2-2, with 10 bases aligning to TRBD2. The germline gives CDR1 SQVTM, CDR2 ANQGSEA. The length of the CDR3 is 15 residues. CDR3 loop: CNVGTSAAKTGELFF. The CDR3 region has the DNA TGCAACGTTGGGACTAGCGCGGCGAAGACCGGGGAGCTGTTTTTT.

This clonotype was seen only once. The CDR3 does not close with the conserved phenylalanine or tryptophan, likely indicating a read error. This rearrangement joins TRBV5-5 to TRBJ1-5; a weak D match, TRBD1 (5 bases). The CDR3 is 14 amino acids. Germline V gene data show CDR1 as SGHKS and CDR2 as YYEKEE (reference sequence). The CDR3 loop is CASNLEAGSQPQHI. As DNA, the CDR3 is TGTGCCAGCAACTTGGAGGCAGGGAGTCAGCCCCAGCATATT.

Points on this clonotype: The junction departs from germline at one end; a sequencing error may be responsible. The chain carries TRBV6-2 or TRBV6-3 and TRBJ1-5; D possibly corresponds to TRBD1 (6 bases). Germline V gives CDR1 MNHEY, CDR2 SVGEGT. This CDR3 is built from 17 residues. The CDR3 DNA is TGTGCCAGCTGTTTCACCCTACAGGGTAGGAGCAATCAACCCCAGCATTTT. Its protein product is CASCFTLQGRSNQPQHF.

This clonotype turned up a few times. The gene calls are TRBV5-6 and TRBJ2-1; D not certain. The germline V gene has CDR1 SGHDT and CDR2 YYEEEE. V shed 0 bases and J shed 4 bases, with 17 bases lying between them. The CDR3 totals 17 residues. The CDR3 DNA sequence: TGTGCCAGCAGCTTGGGATTGGGCTCATCAGAATACAATGAGCAGTTCTTC. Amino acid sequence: CASSLGLGSSEYNEQFF.

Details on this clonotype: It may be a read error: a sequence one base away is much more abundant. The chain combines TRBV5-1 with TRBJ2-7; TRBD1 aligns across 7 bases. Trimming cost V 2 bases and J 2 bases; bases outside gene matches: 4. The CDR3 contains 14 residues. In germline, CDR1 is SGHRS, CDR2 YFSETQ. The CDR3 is CASSFRTGPYEQYF. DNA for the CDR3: TGCGCCAGCAGCTTCCGGACAGGACCCTACGAGCAGTACTTC.

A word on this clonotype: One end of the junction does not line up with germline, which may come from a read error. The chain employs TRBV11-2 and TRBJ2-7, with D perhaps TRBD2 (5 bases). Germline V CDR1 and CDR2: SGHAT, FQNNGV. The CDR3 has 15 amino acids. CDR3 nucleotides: TGTACCAGCAGCCTGACCCGGGGATTGAGCAACGAGCAGTACTTC. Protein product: CTSSLTRGLSNEQYF.

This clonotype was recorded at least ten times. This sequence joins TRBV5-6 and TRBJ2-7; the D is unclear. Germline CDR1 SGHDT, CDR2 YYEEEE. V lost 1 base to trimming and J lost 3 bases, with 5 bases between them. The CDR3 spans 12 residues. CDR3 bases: TGTGCCAGCAGCTTGATGTTCTACGAGCAGTACTTC. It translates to CASSLMFYEQYF.

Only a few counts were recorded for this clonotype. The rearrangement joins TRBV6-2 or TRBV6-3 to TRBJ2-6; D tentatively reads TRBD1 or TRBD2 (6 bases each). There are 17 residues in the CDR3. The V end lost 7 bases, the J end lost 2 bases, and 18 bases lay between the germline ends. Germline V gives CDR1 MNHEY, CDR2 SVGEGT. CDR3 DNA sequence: TGTGCCAGCATCTCCGGAGGGGGTTTACCTGGGGCCAACGTCCTGACTTTC. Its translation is CASISGGGLPGANVLTF.

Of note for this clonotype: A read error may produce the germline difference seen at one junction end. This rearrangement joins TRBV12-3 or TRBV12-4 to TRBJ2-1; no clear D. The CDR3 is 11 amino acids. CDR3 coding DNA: TGTGCCAGCAGGCGAATGGATGAGCAGTTCTTT. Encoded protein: CASRRMDEQFF.

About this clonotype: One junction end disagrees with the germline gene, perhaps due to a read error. In DNA form, the CDR3 reads TGTGTCAGCGAATCCGCGACAGGGCACACCGGGGAGCTGTTTTTT. Its translation: CVSESATGHTGELFF. The chain employs TRBV6-2 or TRBV6-3 and TRBJ2-2, with 7 bases that match TRBD1. The CDR3 runs to 15 residues. Germline V gene sequence: CDR1 MNHEY, CDR2 SVGEGT.

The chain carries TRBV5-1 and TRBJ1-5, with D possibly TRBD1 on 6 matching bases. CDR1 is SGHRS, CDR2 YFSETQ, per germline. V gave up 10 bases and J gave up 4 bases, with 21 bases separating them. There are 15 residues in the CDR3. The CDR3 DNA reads TGCGCCGGCGGCTTGGGAGGACAGTCAAATCAGCCCCAGCATTTT. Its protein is CAGGLGGQSNQPQHF.

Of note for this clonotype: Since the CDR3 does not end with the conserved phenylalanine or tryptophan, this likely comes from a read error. CDR3 amino acids: CASSYQASGGYEQYY. The CDR3 nucleotides are TGTGCCAGCAGTTATCAGGCTAGCGGGGGCTACGAGCAGTACTAC. This chain joins TRBV6-5 and TRBJ2-7; TRBD2 matches 10 bases. The trim removed 3 bases at V and 3 bases at J, leaving 5 bases unmatched. There are 15 residues in the CDR3. From germline, CDR1 is MNHEY and CDR2 SVGAGI.

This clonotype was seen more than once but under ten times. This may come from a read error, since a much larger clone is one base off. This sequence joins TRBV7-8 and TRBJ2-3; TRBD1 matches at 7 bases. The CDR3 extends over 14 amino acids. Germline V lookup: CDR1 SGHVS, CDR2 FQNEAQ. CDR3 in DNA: TGTGCCAGCAGCGAGGACAGGCCGCCAGATATGCAGTATTTT. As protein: CASSEDRPPDMQYF.